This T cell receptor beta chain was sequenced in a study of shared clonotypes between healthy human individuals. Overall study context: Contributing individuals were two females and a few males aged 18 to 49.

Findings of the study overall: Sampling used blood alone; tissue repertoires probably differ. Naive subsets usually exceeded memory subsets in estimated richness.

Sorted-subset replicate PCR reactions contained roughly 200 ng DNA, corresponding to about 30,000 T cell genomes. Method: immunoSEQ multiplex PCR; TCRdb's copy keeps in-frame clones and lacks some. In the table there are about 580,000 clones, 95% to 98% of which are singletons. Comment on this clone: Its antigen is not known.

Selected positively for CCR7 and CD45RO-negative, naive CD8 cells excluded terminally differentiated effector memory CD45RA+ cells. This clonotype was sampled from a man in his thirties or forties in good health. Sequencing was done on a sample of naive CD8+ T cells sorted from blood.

CDR3 nucleotide sequence: TGTGCCAGCAGCGACCCCGGGACAGGGATGGCAGATACGCAGTATTTT. This encodes CASSDPGTGMADTQYF. V and J are TRBV7-9 and TRBJ2-3; TRBD1 agrees at 9 bases. The germline V gene has CDR1 SEHNR and CDR2 FQNEAQ (reference sequence). CDR3 length: 16 residues. Losses at the gene ends were 5 bases for V and 4 bases for J; bases not matched to a gene: 10.